The 29 T cell receptor beta chains below come from one sample, sequenced in a study of shared clonotypes between healthy human individuals. TCRdb keeps only in-frame clones here, not all; method: immunoSEQ multiplex PCR. The sample holds roughly 2.4 million clones, approximately 96% seen once. The sample comprised naive CD4+ T cells sorted from blood. The subset denotes: CD45RA+ positively selected. These receptors came from a man between 18 and 29 years old in good health.

This rearrangement joins TRBV6-5 to TRBJ2-7; the match to TRBD2 covers 7 bases. The V gene's germline CDR1 is MNHEY and CDR2 SVGAGI. The length of the CDR3 is 15 residues. V trimming: 2 bases; J trimming: 3 bases; junction bases outside the gene matches: 7. The CDR3 reads CASSYGGGGYYEQYF. DNA for the CDR3: TGTGCCAGCAGTTACGGTGGGGGAGGGTACTACGAGCAGTACTTC.

On this clone: In the same sample, other DNA sequences code for this CDR3. In DNA form, the CDR3 reads TGTGCCATCACTGGGACAGGGTCGTACGAGCAGTACTTC. The encoded protein is CAITGTGSYEQYF. The J gene is TRBJ2-7, the V gene TRBV10-3, with 9 nucleotides matching TRBD1. Germline CDR1 is ENHRY and CDR2 is SYGVKD. The CDR3 totals 13 residues. J was trimmed by 4 bases and V by 7 bases; bases with no gene match: 5.

The rearrangement links TRBV19 to TRBJ1-2; no clear D. The CDR3 is 13 residues long. Germline CDR1 LNHDA, CDR2 SQIVND (reference sequence). V was cut by 3 bases and J by 2 bases, with 7 bases left in between. CDR3 region: CASSMGQNYGYTF. The DNA of the CDR3 is TGTGCCAGTAGTATGGGCCAGAACTATGGCTACACCTTC.

The genes are TRBV20-1 and TRBJ2-1; D is unresolved. The ends were cut back, 7 bases at V and 5 bases at J, with 6 bases in the middle. The CDR3 consists of 10 residues. Germline CDR1 is DFQATT and CDR2 is SNEGSKA (reference sequence). Written as DNA, the CDR3 is TGCAGTGTTGGGAACAATGAGCAGTTCTTC. Its translation: CSVGNNEQFF.

This chain connects TRBV4-1 to TRBJ1-1; D ambiguous. V was trimmed by 0 bases and J by 0 bases, leaving 8 bases between them. Germline CDR1 is MGHRA and CDR2 is YSYEKL. There are 15 residues in the CDR3. The CDR3 coding sequence is TGCGCCAGCAGCCAAGATATCGTAGTGAACACTGAAGCTTTCTTT. This codes for CASSQDIVVNTEAFF.

Comments on this clone: Other DNA sequences within the sample encode an identical CDR3. V and J are TRBV6-5 and TRBJ2-5; 14 bases fit TRBD2. The CDR3 has 15 amino acids. CDR1 is MNHEY, CDR2 SVGAGI, per germline. The junction had 4 bases not matched to a gene; V was cut back by 5 bases and J by 5 bases. The CDR3 region is CASSRLAGGPETQYF. CDR3 in DNA: TGTGCCAGCAGTCGACTAGCGGGAGGGCCGGAGACCCAGTACTTC.

The chain recombines TRBV23-1 with TRBJ1-2; no clear D. TRBV23-1 is an open reading frame, and its role is uncertain. Deletions cut 6 bases from V and 4 bases from J, with 6 bases between. The CDR3 has 11 amino acids. In DNA, the CDR3 is TGCGCCAGCAGCCCCAGCTATGGCTACACCTTC. Amino acids: CASSPSYGYTF.

This chain joins TRBV19 and TRBJ2-3; 7 nucleotides match TRBD1. From germline, CDR1 is LNHDA and CDR2 SQIVND (reference sequence). The CDR3 is 15 amino acids. J was trimmed by 2 bases and V by 3 bases; bases with no gene match: 5. The CDR3, as DNA: TGTGCCAGTAGTATGCCCGGGACAGTCACAGATACGCAGTATTTT. This gives the protein CASSMPGTVTDTQYF.

The chain has TRBV28 and TRBJ2-7; no definite D call. The V end was cut by 2 bases, the J end by 2 bases, with 16 bases between. Germline values: CDR1 MDHEN, CDR2 SYDVKM. The CDR3 has 16 amino acids. CDR3 in amino acids: CASSLVAASMAYEQYF. The DNA for the CDR3 is TGTGCCAGCAGTTTAGTGGCGGCCAGCATGGCCTACGAGCAGTACTTC. Variable domain in full (rest from reference TRBV28 and TRBJ2-7): DVKVTQSSRYLVKRTGEKVFLECVQDMDHENMFWYRQDPGLGLRLIYFSYDVKMKEKGDIPEGYSVSREKKERFSLILESASTNQTSMYLCASSLVAASMAYEQYFGPGTRLTVT.

The V gene is TRBV6-5, the J gene TRBJ1-1, with D hard to call. This CDR3 is 14 amino acids long. The V gene lost 3 bases and the J gene lost 1 base, with 9 bases spanning the gap. Germline CDR1 MNHEY, CDR2 SVGAGI. As DNA, the CDR3 is TGTGCCAGCAGTTATTCGGAGGGGAACACTGAAGCTTTCTTT. Translating it yields CASSYSEGNTEAFF.

On this clone: Other nucleotide sequences in the sample specify the same CDR3. The chain links TRBV7-8 to TRBJ2-7; D uncertain. Looked up from germline, CDR1 is SGHVS and CDR2 is FQNEAQ. Deletions cut 5 bases from V and 3 bases from J, with 5 bases between. The CDR3 consists of 11 residues. The CDR3 coding sequence is TGTGCCAGCAGCCTCAACTACGAGCAGTACTTC. Translation: CASSLNYEQYF.

The gene calls are TRBV6-1 and TRBJ1-1; D remains unclear. The V end was cut by 3 bases, the J end by 6 bases, with 11 bases between. The CDR3 is 13 residues long. Germline V gene lookup returns CDR1 MNHNS and CDR2 SASEGT. CDR3 coding DNA: TGTGCCAGCAGTGATGATAGTTGGGCTGAAGCTTTCTTT. This gives the protein CASSDDSWAEAFF.

This chain links TRBV10-3 with TRBJ1-1; D is uncertain. This CDR3 has 13 amino acids. V lost 0 bases, J lost 6 bases, and 8 bases lay in between. Germline CDR1 reads ENHRY; CDR2 reads SYGVKD. CDR3 region: CAISESGSAEAFF. The CDR3 region has the DNA TGTGCCATCAGTGAGTCGGGGTCCGCTGAAGCTTTCTTT.

This sequence joins TRBV11-2 and TRBJ1-2; D remains ambiguous. Germline V gene sequence: CDR1 SGHAT, CDR2 FQNNGV. V lost 6 bases and J lost 8, with 16 bases in between. The CDR3 extends over 13 amino acids. The DNA of the CDR3 is TGTGCCAGCAGGCCGAGGGATTACTGGGGCTACACCTTC. It specifies CASRPRDYWGYTF.

This chain links TRBV5-1 with TRBJ1-1; D is uncertain. Germline V gives CDR1 SGHRS, CDR2 YFSETQ. V was clipped by 4 bases and J by 5 bases, with 12 bases between them. The CDR3 is 13 residues long. Written as DNA, the CDR3 is TGCGCCAGCAGCATGGGAGAGAAGACTGAAGCTTTCTTT. Amino acids: CASSMGEKTEAFF.

The J gene is TRBJ2-1, the V gene TRBV10-3; 8 bases line up with TRBD2. Germline V gene data show CDR1 as ENHRY and CDR2 as SYGVKD. The CDR3 totals 18 residues. V shed 10 bases, J shed 0 bases, and the junction held 17 bases outside the gene matches. CDR3 region: CATREVGSRHRSYNEQFF. The CDR3, as DNA: TGTGCCACGCGGGAGGTCGGGAGCCGGCATCGCTCCTACAATGAGCAGTTCTTC.

The chain combines TRBV11-2 with TRBJ2-2; the D is unclear. The CDR3 has 15 amino acids. From germline, CDR1 is SGHAT and CDR2 FQNNGV. Between the trimmed V and J ends, which lost 5 bases and 1 base, there was a span of 11 bases. CDR3 bases: TGTGCCAGCAGCCCTGGGTGGAAGAACACCGGGGAGCTGTTTTTT. Its translation is CASSPGWKNTGELFF.

The rearrangement joins TRBV10-3 to TRBJ1-2; D gene ambiguous. Germline loops: CDR1 ENHRY, CDR2 SYGVKD. V shed 5 bases and J shed 7 bases, with 8 bases lying between them. The CDR3 extends over 11 amino acids. DNA for the CDR3: TGTGCCATCAGTAGGGAATCTGGCTACACCTTC. Translated, it gives CAISRESGYTF.

The J gene is TRBJ2-7, the V gene TRBV5-1; D might be TRBD1 (6 bases). Germline values: CDR1 SGHRS, CDR2 YFSETQ. CDR3 length: 16 amino acids. The ends were cut back, 2 bases at V and 0 bases at J, with 15 bases in the middle. In DNA, the CDR3 is TGCGCCAGCAGCTTTGCCCCCGGACAGTACTCCTACGAGCAGTACTTC. This sequence encodes CASSFAPGQYSYEQYF.

The gene calls are TRBV25-1 and TRBJ1-1; no clear D. Trimming removed 3 bases at V and 8 bases at J, with 13 bases between. The CDR3 has 13 amino acids. The germline CDR1 and CDR2 sequences are MGHDK and SYGVNS. CDR3 protein: CASSDRLQGEAFF. As DNA, the CDR3 is TGTGCCAGCAGTGACAGGCTGCAAGGAGAAGCTTTCTTT.

This clone was counted a single time. The V gene is TRBV30, the J gene TRBJ2-3; 7 positions match TRBD2. CDR3 length equals 14 residues. Germline CDR1 is GTSNPN and CDR2 is SVGIG (reference sequence). V lost 2 bases to trimming and J lost 3 bases; unmatched junction nucleotides: 5. The CDR3 sequence is CAWSSGGGTDTQYF. CDR3 sequence (DNA): TGTGCCTGGAGTAGTGGGGGGGGGACAGATACGCAGTATTTT.

The gene calls are TRBV25-1 and TRBJ1-3; maybe TRBD1 (6 bases). V lost 2 bases to trimming and J lost 4 bases, with 12 bases between them. Germline assignment: CDR1 MGHDK and CDR2 SYGVNS. This CDR3 has 15 residues. The CDR3 region is CASSETGIRGNTIYF. CDR3 DNA: TGTGCCAGCAGTGAAACAGGGATACGCGGAAACACCATATATTTT.

V gene TRBV2 combines with J gene TRBJ1-4; no definite D call. The germline V gene has CDR1 SNHLY and CDR2 FYNNEI. Trimming left V 10 bases short and J 2 bases short, with 8 bases between. The CDR3 consists of 12 residues. The CDR3 reads CATVGTNEKLFF. CDR3 DNA: TGTGCCACTGTGGGGACTAATGAAAAACTGTTTTTT.

The genes are TRBV18 and TRBJ1-3; D unclear. The V gene lost 9 bases and the J gene lost 4 bases, with 16 bases spanning the gap. CDR1 is KGHSH, CDR2 LQKENI, per germline. The CDR3 runs to 14 residues. The CDR3 loop reads CASSKEAGGNTIYF. The CDR3 nucleotides read TGTGCCAGTTCCAAGGAAGCCGGGGGAAACACCATATATTTT. The full variable domain, completed using reference TRBV18 and TRBJ1-3, is NAGVMQNPRHLVRRRGQEARLRCSPMKGHSHVYWYRQLPEEGLKFMVYLQKENIIDESGMPKERFSAEFPKEGPSILRIQQVVRGDSAAYFCASSKEAGGNTIYFGEGSWLTVV.

The V and J genes are TRBV28 and TRBJ1-2; tentatively, D is TRBD1 (5 bases). The CDR3 covers 15 residues. V was pared by 4 bases and J by 7 bases, with 19 bases between. CDR1 and CDR2 from the germline V gene are MDHEN and SYDVKM. The CDR3 sequence is CASSSLSTGFSGYTF. CDR3 bases: TGTGCCAGCAGTTCCCTCTCTACAGGTTTTTCTGGCTACACCTTC.

To note about this clone: Additional DNA sequences in this sample encode the identical CDR3. This sequence joins TRBV28 and TRBJ1-5; 9 nucleotides match TRBD1. J gave up 2 bases and V 5 bases, and 7 bases lay outside the gene matches. Per the germline V gene, CDR1 is MDHEN and CDR2 is SYDVKM. There are 16 residues in the CDR3. DNA for the CDR3: TGTGCCAGCAGTCCTCCGGACAGGGGAGGCAATCAGCCCCAGCATTTT. Its translation is CASSPPDRGGNQPQHF.

V usage is TRBV28 and J usage is TRBJ2-2; 11 bases are a match to TRBD2. The CDR3 is made up of 15 amino acids. CDR1 and CDR2 from the germline V gene are MDHEN and SYDVKM. J gave up 6 bases and V 6 bases, and 6 bases lay outside the gene matches. CDR3 sequence (DNA): TGTGCCAGCAGCCCCGCACTAGCGGGAGCCGGGGAGCTGTTTTTT. This sequence encodes CASSPALAGAGELFF.

V usage is TRBV30 and J usage is TRBJ2-3; tentative D call: TRBD2 (6 bases). The V and J ends lost 5 bases and 0 bases respectively, with 12 bases between them. The CDR3 has 14 residues. The V gene's germline CDR1 is GTSNPN and CDR2 SVGIG (reference sequence). In DNA, the CDR3 is TGTGCCTGGGGACGGGGGACTAGCACAGATACGCAGTATTTT. Amino acid sequence: CAWGRGTSTDTQYF.

The chain carries TRBV6-5 and TRBJ1-2, with D unresolved. Germline lookup yields CDR1 MNHEY and CDR2 SVGAGI. V lost 2 bases, J lost 6 bases, and 7 bases lay in between. The CDR3 has 12 residues. CDR3 coding DNA: TGTGCCAGCAGTTACCATTTTAATGGCTACACCTTC. This sequence encodes CASSYHFNGYTF.